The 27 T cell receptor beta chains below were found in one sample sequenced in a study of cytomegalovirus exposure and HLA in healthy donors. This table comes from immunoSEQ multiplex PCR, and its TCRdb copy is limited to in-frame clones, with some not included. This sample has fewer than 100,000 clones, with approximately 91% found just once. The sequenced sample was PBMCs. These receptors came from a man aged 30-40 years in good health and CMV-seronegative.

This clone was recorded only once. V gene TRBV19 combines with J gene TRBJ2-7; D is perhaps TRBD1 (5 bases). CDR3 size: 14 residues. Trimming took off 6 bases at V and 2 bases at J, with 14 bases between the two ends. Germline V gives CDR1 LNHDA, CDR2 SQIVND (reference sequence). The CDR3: CASSSTGNTYEQYF. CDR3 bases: TGTGCCAGTAGCTCTACAGGAAATACCTACGAGCAGTACTTC.

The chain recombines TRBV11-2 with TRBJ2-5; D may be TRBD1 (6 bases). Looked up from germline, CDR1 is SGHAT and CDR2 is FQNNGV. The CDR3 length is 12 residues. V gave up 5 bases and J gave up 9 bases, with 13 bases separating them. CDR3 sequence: CASSATRGAQYF. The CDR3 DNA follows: TGTGCCAGCAGCGCTACCAGGGGCGCCCAGTACTTC.

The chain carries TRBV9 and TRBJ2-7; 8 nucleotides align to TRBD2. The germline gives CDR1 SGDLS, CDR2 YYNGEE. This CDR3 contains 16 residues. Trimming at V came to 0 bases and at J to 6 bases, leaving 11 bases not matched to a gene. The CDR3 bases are TGTGCCAGCAGCGTAGCTGGAGGTCCGGGAGGGTCCGAGCAGTACTTC. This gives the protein CASSVAGGPGGSEQYF.

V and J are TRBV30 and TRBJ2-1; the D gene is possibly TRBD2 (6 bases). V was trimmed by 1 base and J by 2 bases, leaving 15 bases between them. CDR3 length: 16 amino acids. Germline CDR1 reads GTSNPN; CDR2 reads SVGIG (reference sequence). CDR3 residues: CAWSGIERATYNEQFF. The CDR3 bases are TGTGCCTGGAGTGGTATCGAGCGGGCCACCTACAATGAGCAGTTCTTC.

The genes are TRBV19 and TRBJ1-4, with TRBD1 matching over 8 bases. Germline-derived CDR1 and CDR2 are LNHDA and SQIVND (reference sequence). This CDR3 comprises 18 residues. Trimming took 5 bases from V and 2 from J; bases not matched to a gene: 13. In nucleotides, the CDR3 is TGTGCCAGTAGTTCAAGAACAGGGGGTTCTTCTACTAATGAAAAACTGTTTTTT. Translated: CASSSRTGGSSTNEKLFF.

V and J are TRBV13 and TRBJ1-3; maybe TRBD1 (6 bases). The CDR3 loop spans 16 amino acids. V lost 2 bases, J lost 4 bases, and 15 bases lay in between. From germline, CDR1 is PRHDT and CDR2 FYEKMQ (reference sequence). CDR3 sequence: CASSLSAQGHGNTIYF. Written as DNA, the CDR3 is TGTGCCAGCAGCTTATCTGCCCAGGGGCACGGAAACACCATATATTTT.

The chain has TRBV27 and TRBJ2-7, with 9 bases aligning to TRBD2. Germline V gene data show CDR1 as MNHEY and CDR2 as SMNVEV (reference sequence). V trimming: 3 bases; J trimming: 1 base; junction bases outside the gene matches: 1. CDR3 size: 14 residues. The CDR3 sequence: CASSLTSGSYEQYF. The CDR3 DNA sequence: TGTGCCAGCAGTTTGACTAGCGGTTCCTACGAGCAGTACTTC.

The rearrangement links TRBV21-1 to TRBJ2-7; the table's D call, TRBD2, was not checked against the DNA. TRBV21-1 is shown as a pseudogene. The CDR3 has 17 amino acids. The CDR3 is CASSKTFHGGTPYEQYF. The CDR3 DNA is TGTGCCAGCAGCAAAACCTTTCACGGGGGAACCCCCTACGAGCAGTACTTC.

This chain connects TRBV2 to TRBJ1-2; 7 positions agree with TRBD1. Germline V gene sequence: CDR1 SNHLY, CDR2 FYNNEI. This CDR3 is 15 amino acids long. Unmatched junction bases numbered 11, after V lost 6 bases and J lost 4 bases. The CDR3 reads CASSAKQTGIYGYTF. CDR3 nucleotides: TGTGCCAGCAGCGCTAAACAGACAGGGATCTATGGCTACACCTTC.

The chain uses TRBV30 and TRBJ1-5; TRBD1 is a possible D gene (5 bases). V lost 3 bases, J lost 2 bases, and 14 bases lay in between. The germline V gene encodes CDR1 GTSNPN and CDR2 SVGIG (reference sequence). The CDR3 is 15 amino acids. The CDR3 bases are TGTGCCTGGAGAAGTTCAGGGAGGCGCAATCAGCCCCAGCATTTT. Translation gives CAWRSSGRRNQPQHF.

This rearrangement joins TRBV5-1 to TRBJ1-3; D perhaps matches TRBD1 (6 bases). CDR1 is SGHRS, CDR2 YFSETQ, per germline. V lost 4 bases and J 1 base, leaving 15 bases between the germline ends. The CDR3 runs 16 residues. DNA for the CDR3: TGCGCCAGCAGCGATCAGGGGTTTACGTCTGGAAACACCATATATTTT. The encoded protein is CASSDQGFTSGNTIYF.

The CDR3 loop reads CASSFRGGLLGEPQHF. CDR3 sequence (DNA): TGTGCCAGCAGCTTTAGGGGGGGGCTACTTGGGGAGCCCCAGCATTTT. The genes are TRBV11-2 and TRBJ1-5, with D tentatively TRBD1 (6 bases). Germline V gene sequence: CDR1 SGHAT, CDR2 FQNNGV. The V end lost 3 bases, the J end lost 8 bases, and 20 bases lay between the germline ends. This CDR3 comprises 16 residues.

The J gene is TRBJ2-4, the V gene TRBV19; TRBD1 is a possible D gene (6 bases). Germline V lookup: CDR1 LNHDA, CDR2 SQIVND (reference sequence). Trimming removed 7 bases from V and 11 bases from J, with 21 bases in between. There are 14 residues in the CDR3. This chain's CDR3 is CASKEEGDTNVQYF. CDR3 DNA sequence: TGTGCCAGTAAGGAAGAAGGGGACACCAACGTTCAGTACTTC.

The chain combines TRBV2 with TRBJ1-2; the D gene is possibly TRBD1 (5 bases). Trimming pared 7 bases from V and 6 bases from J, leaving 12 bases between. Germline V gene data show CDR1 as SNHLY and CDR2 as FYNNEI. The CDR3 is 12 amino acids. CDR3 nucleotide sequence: TGTGCCAGCATTCGGCAGGGCCATGGCTACACCTTC. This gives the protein CASIRQGHGYTF.

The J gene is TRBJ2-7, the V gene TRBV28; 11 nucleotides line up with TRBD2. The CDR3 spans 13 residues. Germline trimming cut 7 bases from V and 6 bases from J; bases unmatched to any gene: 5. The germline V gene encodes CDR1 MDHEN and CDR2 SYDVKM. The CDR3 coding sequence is TGTGCCAGCACGACTAGCGGGGAAGGCGAGCAGTACTTC. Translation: CASTTSGEGEQYF.

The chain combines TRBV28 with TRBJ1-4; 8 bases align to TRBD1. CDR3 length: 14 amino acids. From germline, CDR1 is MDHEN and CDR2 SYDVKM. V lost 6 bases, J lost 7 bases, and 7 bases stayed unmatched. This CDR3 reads CASRPGTGGEKLFF. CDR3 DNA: TGTGCCAGCAGACCCGGGACAGGAGGTGAAAAACTGTTTTTT.

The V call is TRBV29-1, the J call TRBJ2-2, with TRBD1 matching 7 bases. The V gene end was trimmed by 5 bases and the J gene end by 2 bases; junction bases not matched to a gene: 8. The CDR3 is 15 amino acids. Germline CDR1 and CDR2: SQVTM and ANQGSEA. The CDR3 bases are TGCAGCGTTCCGACAGGGACAGCAAACACCGGGGAGCTGTTTTTT. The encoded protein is CSVPTGTANTGELFF.

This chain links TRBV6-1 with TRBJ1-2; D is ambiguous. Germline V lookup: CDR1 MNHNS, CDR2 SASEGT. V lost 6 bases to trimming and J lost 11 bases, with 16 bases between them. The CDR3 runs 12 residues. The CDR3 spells CASRNGRGVYTF. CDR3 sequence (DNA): TGTGCCAGCAGGAATGGCCGGGGAGTGTACACCTTC.

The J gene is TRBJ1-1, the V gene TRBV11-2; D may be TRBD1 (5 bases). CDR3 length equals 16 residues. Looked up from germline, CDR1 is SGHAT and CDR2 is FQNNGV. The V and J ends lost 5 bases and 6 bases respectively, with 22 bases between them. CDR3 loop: CASSPLGLLGGPEAFF. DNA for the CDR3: TGTGCCAGCAGCCCCTTGGGACTCCTCGGAGGACCTGAAGCTTTCTTT.

DNA for the CDR3: TGTGCCTGGAGTCTAGGGACAGCTTCCTACAATGAGCAGTTCTTC. Translated: CAWSLGTASYNEQFF. The chain joins TRBV30 to TRBJ2-1, with 7 bases fitting TRBD1. The trim removed 2 bases at V and 1 base at J, leaving 5 bases unmatched. Germline V gene data show CDR1 as GTSNPN and CDR2 as SVGIG (reference sequence). The CDR3 spans 15 residues.

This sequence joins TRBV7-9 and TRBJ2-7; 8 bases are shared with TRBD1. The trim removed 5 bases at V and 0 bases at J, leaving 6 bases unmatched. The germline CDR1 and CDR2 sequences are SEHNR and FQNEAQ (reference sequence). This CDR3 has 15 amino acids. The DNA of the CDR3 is TGTGCCAGCAGCCAAGAAGACAGGGGCTCCTACGAGCAGTACTTC. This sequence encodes CASSQEDRGSYEQYF.

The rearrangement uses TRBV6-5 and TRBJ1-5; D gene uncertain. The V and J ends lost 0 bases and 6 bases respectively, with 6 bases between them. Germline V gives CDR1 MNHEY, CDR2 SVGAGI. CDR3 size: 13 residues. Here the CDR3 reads CASSYSFSQPQHF. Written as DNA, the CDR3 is TGTGCCAGCAGTTACTCGTTTAGTCAGCCCCAGCATTTT.

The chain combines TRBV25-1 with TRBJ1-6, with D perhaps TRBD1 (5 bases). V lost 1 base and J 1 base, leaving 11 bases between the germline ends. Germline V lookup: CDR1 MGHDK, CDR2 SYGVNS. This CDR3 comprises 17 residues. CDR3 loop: CASSELGGKSYNSPLHF. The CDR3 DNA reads TGTGCCAGCAGTGAATTGGGGGGAAAGTCCTATAATTCACCCCTCCACTTT.

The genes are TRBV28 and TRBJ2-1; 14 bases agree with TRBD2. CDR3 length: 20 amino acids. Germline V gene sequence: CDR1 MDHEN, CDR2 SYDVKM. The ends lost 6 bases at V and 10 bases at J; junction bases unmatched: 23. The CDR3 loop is CASRTPGLAGGAVALIEQFF. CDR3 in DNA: TGTGCCAGCAGGACACCAGGACTAGCGGGGGGAGCAGTGGCCTTAATAGAGCAGTTCTTC.

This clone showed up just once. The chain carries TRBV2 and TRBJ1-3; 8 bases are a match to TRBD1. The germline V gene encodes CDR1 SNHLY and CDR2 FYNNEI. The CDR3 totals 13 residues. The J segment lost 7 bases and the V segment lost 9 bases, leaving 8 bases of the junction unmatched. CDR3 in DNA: TGTGCCAGTCCTGGACAGGGTGGTAACACCATATATTTT. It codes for CASPGQGGNTIYF.

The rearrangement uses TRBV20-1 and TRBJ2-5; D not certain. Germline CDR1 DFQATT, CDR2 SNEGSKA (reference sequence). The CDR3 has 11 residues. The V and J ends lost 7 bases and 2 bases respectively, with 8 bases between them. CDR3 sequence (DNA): TGCAGTGGGGCGTTGCAAGAGACCCAGTACTTC. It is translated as CSGALQETQYF.

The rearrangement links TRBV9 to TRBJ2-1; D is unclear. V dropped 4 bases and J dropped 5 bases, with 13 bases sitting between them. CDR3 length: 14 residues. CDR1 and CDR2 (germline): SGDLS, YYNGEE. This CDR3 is CASSPRVVHNEQFF. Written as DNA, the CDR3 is TGTGCCAGCAGCCCCCGGGTAGTACACAATGAGCAGTTCTTC.